This TCR beta chain was recovered during a study of T cell responses to AZD1222 COVID-19 vaccine. In germline, CDR1 is SGHRS, CDR2 YFSETQ. The CDR3 covers 16 residues. V dropped 0 bases and J dropped 4 bases, with 15 bases sitting between them. This clone was recorded a few times. Sequenced by immunoSEQ multiplex PCR; TCRdb stores in-frame clones only, minus some. The sample includes 120,000 or so clones, 70% to 90% of them seen just once. The sequence was collected from an adult in good health. The chain recombines TRBV5-1 with TRBJ2-3; D not certain. The sequences come from peripheral blood, collected on day 0 of AZD1222 vaccination. CDR3 residues: CASSLVYPPGADTQYF. The CDR3 region has the DNA TGCGCCAGCAGCTTGGTGTACCCCCCTGGGGCAGATACGCAGTATTTT.